Below are 18 T cell receptor beta chains sequenced from a single sample in a study of OX40 agonist ivuxolimab in advanced cancers. The assay was immunoSEQ multiplex PCR, and TCRdb's table has in-frame clones only and misses some. The sample includes about 54,000 clones, about 91% of them seen just once. This sample comprised CD4+ or CD8+ T cells sorted from blood, obtained in a trial of the OX40 agonist ivuxolimab. These receptors were collected from an adult with an advanced solid tumor such as melanoma, head and neck, liver or kidney cancer.

The V gene is TRBV5-4, the J gene TRBJ2-1; 9 bases agree with TRBD2. After removal of 8 bases from V and 8 bases from J, the junction contained 5 bases not matched to a gene. This CDR3 comprises 12 residues. Germline values: CDR1 SGHNT, CDR2 YYREEE (reference sequence). The CDR3 sequence is CASSGGDYEQFF. DNA for the CDR3: TGTGCCAGTAGCGGGGGCGACTATGAGCAGTTCTTC.

The chain couples TRBV5-1 to TRBJ2-7; weak D call: TRBD1 (6 bases). The CDR3 length is 15 residues. V was trimmed by 0 bases and J by 5 bases, leaving 15 bases between them. Germline-derived CDR1 and CDR2 are SGHRS and YFSETQ. The CDR3, as DNA: TGCGCCAGCAGCTTGGGGGATACAGGGTGGAACGAGCAGTACTTC. Its translation is CASSLGDTGWNEQYF.

This chain connects TRBV5-6 to TRBJ1-2, with unresolved D. The CDR3 length is 13 residues. Germline-derived CDR1 and CDR2 are SGHDT and YYEEEE. Trimming shortened V by 1 base and J by 4 bases, and 8 bases separated the two germline ends. The CDR3 loop reads CASSLPTSYGYTF. CDR3 nucleotide sequence: TGTGCCAGCAGCTTGCCAACATCCTATGGCTACACCTTC.

The rearrangement links TRBV19 to TRBJ1-2, with TRBD1 matching 10 bases. The germline V gene has CDR1 LNHDA and CDR2 SQIVND (reference sequence). Trimming cost V 5 bases and J 0 bases; bases outside gene matches: 6. The CDR3 spans 16 residues. In DNA, the CDR3 is TGTGCCAGTAGTCCGGACAGGGGGACCACTAACTATGGCTACACCTTC. Its translation is CASSPDRGTTNYGYTF.

The CDR3 coding sequence is TGCGCCAGCAGCTTGGCCCAGGGCTCCTACGAGCAGTACTTC. Translated: CASSLAQGSYEQYF. The chain joins TRBV5-1 to TRBJ2-7, with D maybe TRBD1 (5 bases). Germline V gene lookup returns CDR1 SGHRS and CDR2 YFSETQ. The CDR3 is made up of 14 amino acids. V was pared by 0 bases and J by 0 bases, with 7 bases between.

In this sample, this clone turned up once. Here the CDR3 DNA reads TGTGCCAGCAGCCGGACAGGGGGGAACACTGAAGCTTTCTTT. Translation gives CASSRTGGNTEAFF. V and J are TRBV7-9 and TRBJ1-1; 10 bases are a match to TRBD1. J was trimmed by 1 base and V by 5 bases; bases with no gene match: 1. The CDR3 spans 14 residues. Germline assignment: CDR1 SEHNR and CDR2 FQNEAQ (reference sequence).

This chain links TRBV2 with TRBJ2-7; TRBD1 agrees at 9 bases. This CDR3 is built from 12 residues. Germline trimming cut 7 bases from V and 4 bases from J; bases unmatched to any gene: 2. Germline loops: CDR1 SNHLY, CDR2 FYNNEI. The CDR3 nucleotides are TGTGCCAGCATGGGACAGGGTTACGAGCAGTACTTC. Its translation: CASMGQGYEQYF. Variable domain in full (rest from reference TRBV2 and TRBJ2-7): EPEVTQTPSHQVTQMGQEVILRCVPISNHLYFYWYRQILGQKVEFLVSFYNNEISEKSEIFDDQFSVERPDGSNFTLKIRSTKLEDSAMYFCASMGQGYEQYFGPGTRLTVT.

This rearrangement joins TRBV27 to TRBJ2-2, with a weak D call TRBD1 (5 bases). V was pared by 2 bases and J by 5 bases, with 9 bases between. The CDR3 covers 14 residues. Germline V lookup: CDR1 MNHEY, CDR2 SMNVEV (reference sequence). CDR3 region: CASSLLQATGELFF. CDR3 in DNA: TGTGCCAGCAGTTTACTACAGGCTACCGGGGAGCTGTTTTTT.

The chain couples TRBV28 to TRBJ1-3, with 7 positions matching TRBD1. The CDR3 contains 16 residues. V lost 5 bases to trimming and J lost 0 bases; unmatched junction nucleotides: 7. Per germline, CDR1 MDHEN and CDR2 SYDVKM. CDR3 sequence (DNA): TGTGCCAGCAGTAACAGGGGACCTGTCTCTGGAAACACCATATATTTT. Translating gives CASSNRGPVSGNTIYF.

This chain uses TRBV25-1 with TRBJ2-5; 11 bases are shared with TRBD2. Germline lookup yields CDR1 MGHDK and CDR2 SYGVNS. The CDR3 runs to 16 residues. V shed 3 bases and J 1 base; nucleotides not matched to a gene: 4. Here the CDR3 DNA reads TGTGCCAGCAGTGATTCAGGACTAGCGGGCCAAGAGACCCAGTACTTC. Translating gives CASSDSGLAGQETQYF.

The chain has TRBV5-1 and TRBJ2-1; 8 nucleotides match TRBD1. V lost 0 bases to trimming and J lost 4 bases; unmatched junction nucleotides: 9. Germline values: CDR1 SGHRS, CDR2 YFSETQ. The CDR3 loop spans 17 amino acids. The CDR3 is CASSLGLGDRGYNEQFF. The CDR3 region has the DNA TGCGCCAGCAGCTTGGGTTTAGGAGACAGGGGATACAATGAGCAGTTCTTC.

The genes are TRBV10-3 and TRBJ1-1; possibly TRBD1 for D (6 bases). Germline-derived CDR1 and CDR2 are ENHRY and SYGVKD. V was clipped by 3 bases and J by 2 bases, with 10 bases between them. CDR3 length: 14 amino acids. CDR3 residues: CAISDYRDNTEAFF. The CDR3 DNA follows: TGTGCCATCAGTGATTACAGGGATAACACTGAAGCTTTCTTT.

The CDR3 DNA follows: TGCGCCAGCAGCGGGACAGGCTACAATGAGCAGTTCTTC. Residues: CASSGTGYNEQFF. This chain uses TRBV10-2 with TRBJ2-1; the match to TRBD1 covers 8 bases. This CDR3 has 13 amino acids. Germline CDR1 WSHSY, CDR2 SAAADI. Unmatched junction bases numbered 1, after V lost 6 bases and J lost 3 bases.

This clone appeared a single time. This chain uses TRBV19 with TRBJ1-1; unclear D gene. This CDR3 is 13 amino acids long. V was trimmed by 1 base and J by 1 base, leaving 4 bases between them. Germline values: CDR1 LNHDA, CDR2 SQIVND (reference sequence). The CDR3 loop reads CASSIGPNTEAFF. CDR3 coding DNA: TGTGCCAGTAGTATAGGCCCGAACACTGAAGCTTTCTTT.

The chain links TRBV9 to TRBJ1-1; D unclear. The germline V gene encodes CDR1 SGDLS and CDR2 YYNGEE. The CDR3 sequence is 16 residues long. Trimming took off 3 bases at V and 2 bases at J, with 17 bases between the two ends. In DNA, the CDR3 is TGTGCCAGCAGCGGAGAGGTATGGGGAGGAAACACTGAAGCTTTCTTT. This codes for CASSGEVWGGNTEAFF.

The chain is built from TRBV13 and TRBJ2-1; no clear D. The V end was cut by 3 bases, the J end by 0 bases, with 15 bases between. Germline V CDR1 and CDR2: PRHDT, FYEKMQ (reference sequence). The CDR3 is 17 residues long. CDR3 coding DNA: TGTGCCAGCAGCTTGCCCAATTCGGGTATCTCCTACAATGAGCAGTTCTTC. Translated, it gives CASSLPNSGISYNEQFF.

The chain combines TRBV5-6 with TRBJ2-7, with 8 bases lining up with TRBD2. J was trimmed by 2 bases and V by 6 bases; bases with no gene match: 7. This CDR3 is built from 14 residues. The germline V gene has CDR1 SGHDT and CDR2 YYEEEE. Written as DNA, the CDR3 is TGTGCCAGCACTGGGCTAGCGGGCGCCTACGAGCAGTACTTC. This codes for CASTGLAGAYEQYF. Full variable domain (rest looked up from reference TRBV5-6 and TRBJ2-7): DAGVTQSPTHLIKTRGQQVTLRCSPKSGHDTVSWYQQALGQGPQFIFQYYEEEERQRGNFPDRFSGHQFPNYSSELNVNALLLGDSALYLCASTGLAGAYEQYFGPGTRLTVT.

This clone was seen just once. The chain recombines TRBV19 with TRBJ2-1; D unresolved. Trimming stripped 5 bases from V and 4 bases from J, with 12 bases between. This CDR3 has 14 amino acids. CDR1 LNHDA and CDR2 SQIVND come from the germline V gene (reference sequence). The CDR3 region is CASSPLGSYNEQFF. CDR3 nucleotide sequence: TGTGCCAGTAGTCCATTAGGGTCATACAATGAGCAGTTCTTC.